This TCR beta chain was obtained from a study of blood T cell repertoires in COVID-19. Across the whole study: Nucleic acid was either cDNA or gDNA, and it came from T cells, B-cell-depleted T cells, or PBMCs.

In the study's own analysis: Nucleated cell counts were estimated from reference gene primer amplification. TCRdb's copy holds only in-frame clones and misses some; the assay was immunoSEQ multiplex PCR. That table furnishes V, J and clone size, whereas the DNA furnished D and trimming. The sample holds about 12,000 clones, 90% seen once. In germline, CDR1 is KGHSH, CDR2 LQKENI. The V gene end was trimmed by 5 bases and the J gene end by 7 bases; junction bases not matched to a gene: 13. The CDR3 totals 18 residues. The gene calls are TRBV18 and TRBJ2-1, with 14 bases that match TRBD2. Material: peripheral blood. This receptor was obtained from a man aged 65 to 79 with active COVID-19. CDR3 nucleotides: TGTGCCAGCTCATATTACACCGGGACTAGCGGGAGAGGGAATGAGCAGTTCTTC. This sequence encodes CASSYYTGTSGRGNEQFF. The variable domain in full, completed from reference TRBV18 and TRBJ2-1, reads NAGVMQNPRHLVRRRGQEARLRCSPMKGHSHVYWYRQLPEEGLKFMVYLQKENIIDESGMPKERFSAEFPKEGPSILRIQQVVRGDSAAYFCASSYYTGTSGRGNEQFFGPGTRLTVL.